This is a list of T cell receptor beta chains from one sample in a study of blood T cell repertoires in COVID-19. TCRdb keeps only in-frame clones here, not all; method: immunoSEQ multiplex PCR. Here the sample spans about 200,000 clones, over 70% being singletons. Sequencing used peripheral blood. Receptors originate from a woman aged 80 or over with acute or convalescent COVID-19. Both conserved end residues are part of each CDR3. Fields, in order: D gene, J gene, clone size, V gene, CDR3 protein, CDR3 DNA. The D gene is left open where the match is weak. The listing skips clone size in some rows; elsewhere it reads once, few, many or a size class.

TRBD1 | TRBJ1-1 | . | TRBV5-6 | CASSQYRGEAFF | TGTGCCAGCAGCCAATACAGGGGCGAAGCTTTCTTT
. | TRBJ2-5 | . | TRBV5-6 | CASSLDGGTQYF | TGTGCCAGCAGCTTGGACGGTGGGACCCAGTACTTC
TRBD2 | TRBJ2-3 | . | TRBV4-1 | CASSQSSSGARPDTQYF | TGCGCCAGCAGCCAAAGTTCGAGCGGGGCACGCCCCGATACGCAGTATTTT
. | TRBJ1-2 | . | TRBV25-1 | CASRTGTNYGYTF | TGTGCCAGCAGAACAGGGACCAACTATGGCTACACCTTC
TRBD1 | TRBJ2-2 | . | TRBV27 | CASSLRRQGNTGELFF | TGTGCCAGCAGTTTAAGGAGACAGGGGAACACCGGGGAGCTGTTTTTT
TRBD1 | TRBJ2-7 | . | TRBV2 | CASSSGQGAYEQYF | TGTGCCAGCAGTTCAGGACAGGGAGCTTACGAGCAGTACTTC
. | TRBJ2-7 | . | TRBV5-6 | CASSSSRYEQYF | TGTGCCAGCAGCTCTTCACGGTACGAGCAGTACTTC
TRBD1 | TRBJ1-2 | few | TRBV3-1/TRBV3-2 | CASSHQTGVLGYTF | TGTGCCAGCAGCCACCAGACAGGGGTACTTGGCTACACCTTC
. | TRBJ1-2 | . | TRBV6-5 | CASSYSSVSNYGYTF | TGTGCCAGCAGTTACTCGTCAGTCAGTAACTATGGCTACACCTTC
TRBD2 | TRBJ2-1 | . | TRBV9 | CASSGVAGASEQFF | TGTGCCAGCAGTGGGGTAGCGGGGGCTAGTGAGCAGTTCTTC
TRBD2 | TRBJ2-1 | . | TRBV2 | CASKGLAGGNEQFF | TGTGCCAGCAAAGGACTAGCGGGGGGCAATGAGCAGTTCTTC
TRBD1 | TRBJ2-1 | . | TRBV7-9 | CASSLAQGRWGHNEQFF | TGTGCCAGCAGCTTAGCACAGGGGCGGTGGGGTCACAATGAGCAGTTCTTC
. | TRBJ2-3 | . | TRBV5-1 | CASSSGGSTGADTQYF | TGCGCCAGCAGCTCAGGCGGCTCCACCGGGGCAGATACGCAGTATTTT
. | TRBJ2-7 | . | TRBV19 | CASSPPGLYEQYF | TGTGCCAGTAGTCCCCCCGGACTCTACGAGCAGTACTTC
TRBD1 | TRBJ1-2 | . | TRBV2 | CASSALDREGYTF | TGTGCCAGCAGTGCTCTGGACAGGGAAGGCTACACCTTC
. | TRBJ2-3 | once | TRBV5-1 | CASSLEPTDTQYF | TGCGCCAGCAGCCTAGAACCCACAGATACGCAGTATTTT
. | TRBJ1-1 | . | TRBV19 | CASSMAWGGPNTEAFF | TGTGCCAGTAGTATGGCTTGGGGGGGTCCGAACACTGAAGCTTTCTTT
TRBD2 | TRBJ2-2 | few | TRBV7-6 | CASSRRTSGLGELFF | TGTGCCAGCAGCCGGCGGACTAGCGGGCTTGGGGAGCTGTTTTTT
TRBD1 | TRBJ1-5 | . | TRBV11-2 | CASSPQGALQPQHF | TGTGCCAGCAGCCCCCAGGGGGCTTTGCAGCCCCAGCATTTT
. | TRBJ1-1 | . | TRBV29-1 | CSVPGYTEAFF | TGCAGCGTTCCAGGGTACACTGAAGCTTTCTTT
. | TRBJ2-1 | . | TRBV30 | CAVNEQFF | TGTGCCGTAAATGAGCAGTTCTTC
. | TRBJ2-7 | . | TRBV25-1 | CASSEVRVGRAYEQYF | TGTGCCAGCAGTGAAGTACGTGTCGGCAGGGCCTACGAGCAGTACTTC
. | TRBJ1-2 | . | TRBV3-1/TRBV3-2 | CASSQEGRVSYGYTF | TGTGCCAGCAGCCAAGAAGGGAGGGTCTCCTATGGCTACACCTTC
TRBD1 | TRBJ1-6 | once | TRBV5-1 | CASSTDRDRSSPLHF | TGCGCCAGCAGCACGGACCGGGACAGGTCTTCACCCCTCCACTTT
. | TRBJ2-7 | . | TRBV11-3 | CASSPRGGADEQYF | TGTGCCAGCAGCCCTCGGGGAGGCGCAGACGAGCAGTACTTC
. | TRBJ1-2 | . | TRBV11-2 | CASSLGAGGPYGYTF | TGTGCCAGCAGCTTAGGGGCCGGGGGGCCCTATGGCTACACCTTC
TRBD2 | TRBJ2-3 | . | TRBV4-1 | CASSQDGGADTQYF | TGCGCCAGCAGCCAAGATGGGGGGGCAGATACGCAGTATTTT
TRBD1 | TRBJ2-1 | . | TRBV24-1 | CATSESGQLGNEQFF | TGTGCCACCAGTGAGTCGGGACAGCTAGGCAATGAGCAGTTCTTC
TRBD2 | TRBJ2-5 | . | TRBV6-5 | CASRVLAGGGETQYF | TGTGCCAGCAGGGTCTTAGCGGGAGGTGGAGAGACCCAGTACTTC
. | TRBJ1-1 | . | TRBV15 | CATSRDGWGGGTEAFF | TGTGCCACCAGCAGAGATGGTTGGGGCGGGGGCACTGAAGCTTTCTTT
. | TRBJ1-1 | . | TRBV7-3 | CASSLTGQQNTEAFF | TGTGCCAGCAGCTTAACGGGGCAGCAGAACACTGAAGCTTTCTTT
. | TRBJ1-5 | . | TRBV7-9 | CASSTQASDQPQHF | TGTGCCAGCAGCACACAGGCCAGCGATCAGCCCCAGCATTTT
TRBD1 | TRBJ1-2 | . | TRBV5-4 | CASSAGQDYGYTF | TGTGCCAGCAGTGCCGGACAGGACTATGGCTACACCTTC